The 10 T cell receptor beta chains below all came from one sample that was sequenced in a study of blood T cell repertoires in COVID-19. Method: immunoSEQ multiplex PCR; TCRdb's copy keeps in-frame clones and lacks some. The sample comprises 65,000 to 80,000 clones, nearly 90% of which are singletons, and roughly 3% rests with the top ten. The source material was peripheral blood. Receptor source: a man between 70 and 80 years old with active or convalescent COVID-19.

The V gene is TRBV19, the J gene TRBJ2-1; D is possibly TRBD1 (6 bases). CDR3 size: 12 residues. Germline assignment: CDR1 LNHDA and CDR2 SQIVND (reference sequence). The V and J ends lost 4 bases and 8 bases respectively, with 9 bases between them. The CDR3 loop is CASSNRVDEQFF. CDR3 nucleotides: TGTGCCAGTAGTAACAGGGTAGATGAGCAGTTCTTC.

The chain employs TRBV6-1 and TRBJ2-2, with TRBD2 matching 7 bases. Germline assignment: CDR1 MNHNS and CDR2 SASEGT. The J segment lost 3 bases and the V segment lost 2 bases, leaving 6 bases of the junction unmatched. The CDR3 is made up of 16 amino acids. CDR3 bases: TGTGCCAGCAGTGAATCCGGCCGGGGGGACACCGGGGAGCTGTTTTTT. It encodes CASSESGRGDTGELFF.

The chain employs TRBV2 and TRBJ1-2; 8 bases match TRBD1. The CDR3 is made up of 13 amino acids. Per germline, CDR1 SNHLY and CDR2 FYNNEI. V was pared by 5 bases and J by 4 bases, with 3 bases of the junction left unmatched. The CDR3 protein is CASSPDRGYGYTF. CDR3 DNA sequence: TGTGCCAGCAGTCCAGACAGGGGCTATGGCTACACCTTC.

The chain employs TRBV28 and TRBJ1-5; no definite D call. Trimming removed 3 bases from V and 7 bases from J, with 4 bases in between. Germline V gives CDR1 MDHEN, CDR2 SYDVKM. The CDR3 is 11 residues long. The CDR3 coding sequence is TGTGCCAGCAGTTTTGGCCAGCCCCAGCATTTT. Translating it yields CASSFGQPQHF.

The V call is TRBV5-6, the J call TRBJ1-6; D unresolved. The V gene's germline CDR1 is SGHDT and CDR2 YYEEEE. The V end lost 1 base, the J end lost 11 bases, and 7 bases lay between the germline ends. The CDR3 spans 12 residues. The DNA for the CDR3 is TGTGCCAGCAGCTTGTGGCAAACACCCCTCCACTTT. Encoded protein: CASSLWQTPLHF.

The V call is TRBV14, the J call TRBJ1-6; the D gene is possibly TRBD1 (5 bases). The ends were cut back, 11 bases at V and 6 bases at J, with 17 bases in the middle. This CDR3 spans 14 amino acids. Germline CDR1 is SGHDN and CDR2 is FVKESK. The CDR3, as DNA: TGTGCCTCGGCACGGGGACTACCTAATTCACCCCTCCACTTT. It encodes CASARGLPNSPLHF.

The chain combines TRBV28 with TRBJ1-2; TRBD1 is a possible D gene (5 bases). Germline loops: CDR1 MDHEN, CDR2 SYDVKM. V was pared by 3 bases and J by 4 bases, with 12 bases between. This CDR3 region has 14 residues. CDR3 in amino acids: CASSLAGPGYGYTF. CDR3 nucleotides: TGTGCCAGCAGTTTGGCAGGGCCAGGCTATGGCTACACCTTC.

The rearrangement uses TRBV10-3 and TRBJ2-3; 11 nucleotides agree with TRBD2. The J segment lost 0 bases and the V segment lost 2 bases, leaving 10 bases of the junction unmatched. The CDR3 totals 19 residues. CDR1 is ENHRY, CDR2 SYGVKD, per germline. In nucleotides, the CDR3 is TGTGCCATCAGTGAGCAACCGGGACTAGCGGCTACTAGCACAGATACGCAGTATTTT. This encodes CAISEQPGLAATSTDTQYF.

CDR3 residues: CASSYSGRETQYF. CDR3 bases: TGTGCCAGCAGTTACTCGGGCAGGGAGACCCAGTACTTC. V and J are TRBV6-2 or TRBV6-3 and TRBJ2-5, with no clear D. Germline CDR1 is MNHEY and CDR2 is SVGEGT. Trimming pared 0 bases from V and 5 bases from J, leaving 7 bases between. The CDR3 runs 13 residues.

This chain uses TRBV6-6 with TRBJ1-4, with TRBD1 as a possible D gene (6 bases). The V gene lost 6 bases and the J gene lost 5 bases, with 13 bases spanning the gap. The CDR3 has 14 residues. The V gene's germline CDR1 is MNHNY and CDR2 SVGAGI (reference sequence). CDR3 loop: CASSKGQLNEKLFF. DNA of the CDR3: TGTGCCAGCAGCAAAGGACAGTTGAATGAAAAACTGTTTTTT.